Described below is a single T cell receptor beta chain sequence and its context. Trimming took 1 base from V and 3 from J; bases not matched to a gene: 6. This CDR3 has 16 amino acids. Germline V gene lookup returns CDR1 KGHSH and CDR2 LQKENI. From the RT-PCR reads, TCRdb called clonotypes with MiXCR, one entry per CDR3 protein. Of around 700,000 distinct CDR3 sequences in the sample, 11% to 15% are singletons; the top ten hold 3% to 4.5%. The sequenced sample was memory CD4+ T cells from blood. The source of this sequence is a female donor in good health, serving as a healthy control. V and J are TRBV18 and TRBJ1-5; TRBD1 agrees at 7 bases. The CDR3 sequence is CASSPQPGQFNQPQHF. The CDR3 nucleotides are TGTGCCAGCTCACCACAACCGGGACAGTTCAATCAGCCCCAGCATTTT.